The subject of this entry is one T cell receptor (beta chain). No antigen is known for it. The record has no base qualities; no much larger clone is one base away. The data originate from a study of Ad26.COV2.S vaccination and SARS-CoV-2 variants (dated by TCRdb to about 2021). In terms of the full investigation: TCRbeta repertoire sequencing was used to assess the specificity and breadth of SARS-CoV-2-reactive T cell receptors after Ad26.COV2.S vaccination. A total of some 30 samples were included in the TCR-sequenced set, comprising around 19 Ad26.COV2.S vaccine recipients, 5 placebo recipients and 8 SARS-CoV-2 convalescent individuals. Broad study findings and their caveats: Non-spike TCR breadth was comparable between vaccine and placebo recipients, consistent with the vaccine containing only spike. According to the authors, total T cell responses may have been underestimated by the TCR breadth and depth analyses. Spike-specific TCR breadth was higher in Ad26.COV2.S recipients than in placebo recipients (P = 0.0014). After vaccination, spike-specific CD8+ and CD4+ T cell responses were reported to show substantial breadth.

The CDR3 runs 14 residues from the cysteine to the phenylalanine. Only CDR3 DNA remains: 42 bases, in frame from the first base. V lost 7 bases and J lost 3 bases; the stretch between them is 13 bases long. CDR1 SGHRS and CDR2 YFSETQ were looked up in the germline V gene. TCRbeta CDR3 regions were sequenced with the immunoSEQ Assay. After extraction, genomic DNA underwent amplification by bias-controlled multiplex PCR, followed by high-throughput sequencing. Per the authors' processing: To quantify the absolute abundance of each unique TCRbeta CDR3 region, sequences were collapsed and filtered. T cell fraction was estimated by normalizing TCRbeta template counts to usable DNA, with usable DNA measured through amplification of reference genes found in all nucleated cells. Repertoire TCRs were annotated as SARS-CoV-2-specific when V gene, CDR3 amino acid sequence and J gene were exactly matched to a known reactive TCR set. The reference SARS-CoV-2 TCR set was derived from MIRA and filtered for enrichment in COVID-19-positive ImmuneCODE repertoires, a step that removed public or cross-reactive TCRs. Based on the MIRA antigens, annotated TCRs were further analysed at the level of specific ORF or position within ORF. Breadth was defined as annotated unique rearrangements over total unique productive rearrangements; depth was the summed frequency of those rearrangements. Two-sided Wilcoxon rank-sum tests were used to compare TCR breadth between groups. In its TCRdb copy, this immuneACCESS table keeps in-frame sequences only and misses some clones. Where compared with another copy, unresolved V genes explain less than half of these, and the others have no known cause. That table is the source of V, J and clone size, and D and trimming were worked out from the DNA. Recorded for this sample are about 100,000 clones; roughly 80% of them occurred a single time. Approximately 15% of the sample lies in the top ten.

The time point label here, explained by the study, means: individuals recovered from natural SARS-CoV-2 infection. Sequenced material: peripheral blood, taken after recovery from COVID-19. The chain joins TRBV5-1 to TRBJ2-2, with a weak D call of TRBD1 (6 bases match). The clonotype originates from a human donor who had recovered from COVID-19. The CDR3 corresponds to CASLPGADTGELFF. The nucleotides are TGCGCCAGCCTGCCAGGGGCGGACACCGGGGAGCTGTTTTTT.